This T cell receptor (beta chain) was identified in a study of glioma-infiltrating T cells. Worth noting for this clonotype: Antigen specificity is unknown.

V gave up 3 bases and J gave up 6 bases; unmatched junction bases: 13. Germline V gives CDR1 LGHNA, CDR2 YNFKEQ. The CDR3 runs 18 residues. Amplification of TCR alpha and beta CDR3 regions from RNA used iRepertoire nested multiplex PCR. For one-step reverse transcription and amplification, about 90-450 ng of tissue mRNA or PBMC total RNA was used. MiXCR, applied by TCRdb to the multiplex PCR reads, yields one record per CDR3 protein. The data hold about 89,000 distinct CDR3 sequences, with about 25% observed a single time. Overall study results and limits: Gliomas, especially low-grade, showed above-expected tissue-blood divergence; non-neoplastic patients showed below.

Material for sequencing was glioma tissue, nonneoplastic brain tissue, or PBMCs (not recorded which). V usage is TRBV4-2 and J usage is TRBJ2-1; 11 nucleotides agree with TRBD1. The clonotype was recovered from a human donor with low-grade glioma or glioblastoma, undergoing nonglioma brain surgery, or in good health (not recorded which). DNA for the CDR3: TGTGCCAGCAGCCAGAAGGGGGGTCGGACAGGGGGCGGCAATGAGCAGTTCTTC. This sequence encodes CASSQKGGRTGGGNEQFF.